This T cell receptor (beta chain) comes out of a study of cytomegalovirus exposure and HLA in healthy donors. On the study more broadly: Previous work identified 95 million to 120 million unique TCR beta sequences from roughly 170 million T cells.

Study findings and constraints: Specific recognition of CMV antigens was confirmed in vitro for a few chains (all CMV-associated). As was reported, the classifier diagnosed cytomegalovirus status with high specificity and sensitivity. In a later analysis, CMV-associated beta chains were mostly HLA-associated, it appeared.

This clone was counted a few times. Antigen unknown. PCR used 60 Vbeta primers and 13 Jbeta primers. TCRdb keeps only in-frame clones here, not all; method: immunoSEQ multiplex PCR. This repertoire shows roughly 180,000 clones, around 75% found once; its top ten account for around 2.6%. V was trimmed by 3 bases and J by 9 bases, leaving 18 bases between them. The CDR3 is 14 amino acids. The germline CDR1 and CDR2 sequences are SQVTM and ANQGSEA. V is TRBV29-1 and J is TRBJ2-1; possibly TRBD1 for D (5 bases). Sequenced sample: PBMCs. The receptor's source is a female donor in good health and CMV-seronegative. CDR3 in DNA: TGCAGCGTTGAGAGGCTCGACCAGGGCAGTGAGCAGTTCTTC. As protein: CSVERLDQGSEQFF.